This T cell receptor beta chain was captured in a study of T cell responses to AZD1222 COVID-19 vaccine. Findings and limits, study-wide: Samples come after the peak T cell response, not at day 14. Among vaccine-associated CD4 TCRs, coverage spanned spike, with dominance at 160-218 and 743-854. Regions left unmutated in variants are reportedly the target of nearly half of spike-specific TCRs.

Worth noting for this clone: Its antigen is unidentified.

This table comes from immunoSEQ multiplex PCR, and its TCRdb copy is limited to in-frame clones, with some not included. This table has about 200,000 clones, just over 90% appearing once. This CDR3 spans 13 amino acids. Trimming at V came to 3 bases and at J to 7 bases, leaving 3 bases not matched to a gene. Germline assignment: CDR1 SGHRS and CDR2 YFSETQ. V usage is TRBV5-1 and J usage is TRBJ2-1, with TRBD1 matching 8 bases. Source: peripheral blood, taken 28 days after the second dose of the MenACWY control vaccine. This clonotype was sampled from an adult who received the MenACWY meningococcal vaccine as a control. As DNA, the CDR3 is TGCGCCAGCAGCTCCGACAGGGGTAATGAGCAGTTCTTC. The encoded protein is CASSSDRGNEQFF.